The following is a T cell receptor beta chain sequence with its context. Its antigen is unknown. V lost 1 base and J lost 5, with 17 bases in between. The CDR3 sequence is 15 residues long. Germline V gene lookup returns CDR1 SQVTM and CDR2 ANQGSEA. The data were obtained in a study of blood T cells in healthy people across ages. Study-wide context: Template switching picked up about one barcoded beta molecule for each two T cells. General study results and limits: More naive CD4+ cells and higher diversity were found in long-lived than in aged donors.

With a J-beta primer mix and a sample-barcoded 5' primer, a second PCR ran 7 to 11 cycles. One entry per CDR3 protein, called by TCRdb with MiXCR from the 5' RACE reads. The data hold about a million distinct CDR3 sequences, with roughly 43% observed a single time. Sequencing was performed on blood. The genes are TRBV29-1 and TRBJ1-2; D gene unclear. The sequence was collected from a man younger than 45 in good health. As DNA, the CDR3 is TGCAGCGTTGAAGGTGCACGGACGCCGCTTTATGGCTACACCTTC. It translates to CSVEGARTPLYGYTF.